These 32 T cell receptor beta chains were sequenced from one sample in a study of cytotoxic CD8 clonotypes in ibrutinib-treated CLL. The repertoire was sequenced with immunoSEQ multiplex PCR; TCRdb's copy has only in-frame clones and lacks some. This repertoire shows around 310,000 clones, around four fifths found once; its top ten account for 6.5% to 8.5%. The source material was PBMCs, sampled before ibrutinib treatment. These receptors all come from a human donor with chronic lymphocytic leukemia.

V is TRBV15 and J is TRBJ2-7; the match to TRBD1 covers 9 bases. The CDR3 runs to 16 residues. Germline V lookup: CDR1 LNHNV, CDR2 YYDKDF (reference sequence). Trimming cost V 1 base and J 2 bases; bases outside gene matches: 6. The CDR3 bases are TGTGCCACCAGCAGAGGCCTACAGGGGGCCACCTACGAGCAGTACTTC. Protein product: CATSRGLQGATYEQYF.

CDR3 protein: CASSPGGYNQPQHF. The CDR3, as DNA: TGCGCCAGCAGCCCGGGGGGGTACAATCAGCCCCAGCATTTT. This sequence joins TRBV5-1 and TRBJ1-5; possible D gene TRBD1, 5 bases. The CDR3 is 14 residues long. CDR1 is SGHRS and CDR2 is YFSETQ in the germline V gene. V lost 4 bases to trimming and J lost 3 bases, with 11 bases between them.

This chain joins TRBV30 and TRBJ2-1; 12 bases line up with TRBD2. In germline, CDR1 is GTSNPN, CDR2 SVGIG (reference sequence). CDR3 size: 14 residues. The V and J ends lost 5 bases and 3 bases, in that order; junction bases with no gene match: 2. This CDR3 reads CAWASGRGYNEQFF. The CDR3 DNA sequence: TGTGCCTGGGCTAGCGGGAGGGGCTACAATGAGCAGTTCTTC.

J is TRBJ2-3 and V is TRBV10-3; 7 nucleotides line up with TRBD2. CDR1 is ENHRY, CDR2 SYGVKD, per germline. The CDR3 sequence is 14 residues long. V was clipped by 7 bases and J by 2 bases; unmatched bases: 6. The CDR3: CAIIPGLNTDTQYF. The CDR3 region has the DNA TGTGCCATCATTCCGGGACTAAACACAGATACGCAGTATTTT.

The chain combines TRBV9 with TRBJ2-1; possible D gene TRBD2, 6 bases. The V end was cut by 0 bases, the J end by 4 bases, with 11 bases between. Germline lookup yields CDR1 SGDLS and CDR2 YYNGEE. The CDR3 spans 15 residues. CDR3 protein: CASSVGAGSYNEQFF. The DNA of the CDR3 is TGTGCCAGCAGCGTAGGGGCGGGGTCATACAATGAGCAGTTCTTC. The full variable domain, its missing parts supplied by reference TRBV9 and TRBJ2-1, is DSGVTQTPKHLITATGQRVTLRCSPRSGDLSVYWYQQSLDQGLQFLIQYYNGEERAKGNILERFSAQQFPDLHSELNLSSLELGDSALYFCASSVGAGSYNEQFFGPGTRLTVL.

The chain carries TRBV4-2 and TRBJ2-7; 11 bases match TRBD1. The CDR3 loop spans 15 amino acids. Germline V gene data show CDR1 as LGHNA and CDR2 as YNFKEQ. The V and J ends lost 2 bases and 3 bases, in that order; junction bases with no gene match: 3. The CDR3 DNA sequence: TGTGCCAGCAGCCAACCCGGGACAGGGGGCTACGAGCAGTACTTC. Protein sequence: CASSQPGTGGYEQYF.

This clone has only a few counts. The chain links TRBV14 to TRBJ1-2, with D perhaps matching TRBD1 (5 bases). Trimming cost V 4 bases and J 0 bases, with 12 bases left between them. This CDR3 comprises 15 residues. Germline V gene lookup returns CDR1 SGHDN and CDR2 FVKESK. CDR3 sequence: CASSLGLHTNYGYTF. As DNA, the CDR3 is TGTGCCAGCAGCCTGGGACTGCATACTAACTATGGCTACACCTTC.

The chain employs TRBV27 and TRBJ2-3, with TRBD2 matching over 8 bases. The V gene end was trimmed by 10 bases and the J gene end by 0 bases; junction bases not matched to a gene: 3. Germline V gives CDR1 MNHEY, CDR2 SMNVEV (reference sequence). The CDR3 extends over 13 amino acids. The CDR3 sequence is CATGGGSTDTQYF. In nucleotides, the CDR3 is TGTGCCACCGGGGGGGGTAGCACAGATACGCAGTATTTT.

The J gene is TRBJ2-7, the V gene TRBV11-2; 7 nucleotides line up with TRBD2. V lost 1 base and J lost 4; bases outside the gene matches: 10. CDR1 is SGHAT and CDR2 is FQNNGV in the germline V gene. This CDR3 has 16 amino acids. The CDR3 DNA reads TGTGCCAGCAGCTTAGGAGCGGGATCGTTGTCGTACGAGCAGTACTTC. It is translated as CASSLGAGSLSYEQYF.

The chain couples TRBV29-1 to TRBJ2-7; 8 bases line up with TRBD2. Germline V gives CDR1 SQVTM, CDR2 ANQGSEA. With V trimmed by 2 bases and J by 4 bases, 7 bases remained unmatched. This CDR3 contains 14 residues. DNA of the CDR3: TGCAGCGTTGAACTATATCGGGAGGGGTACGAGCAGTACTTC. As protein: CSVELYREGYEQYF.

About this clone: The junction shows a germline mismatch at one end, possibly a read error. The V and J genes are TRBV4-2 and TRBJ1-2; 7 positions match TRBD1. Germline V gene lookup returns CDR1 LGHNA and CDR2 YNFKEQ. The CDR3 covers 13 residues. DNA of the CDR3: TGTGCCAGCAGCCCGGACGCGGACAGGCCAGAAGACTTC. Amino acid sequence: CASSPDADRPEDF.

V gene TRBV6-5 combines with J gene TRBJ1-1, with TRBD1 as a possible D gene (5 bases). From germline, CDR1 is MNHEY and CDR2 SVGAGI. The V end lost 0 bases, the J end lost 1 base, and 9 bases lay between the germline ends. The CDR3 runs 15 residues. The CDR3: CASSYSVGQNTEAFF. CDR3 DNA sequence: TGTGCCAGCAGTTACTCGGTCGGACAGAACACTGAAGCTTTCTTT.

The chain employs TRBV30 and TRBJ2-3; D uncertain. V was cut by 2 bases and J by 6 bases, with 9 bases left in between. The CDR3 is 12 amino acids. The germline CDR1 and CDR2 sequences are GTSNPN and SVGIG (reference sequence). The CDR3 DNA sequence: TGTGCCTGGAGTCCCGGGTCGGATACGCAGTATTTT. Protein product: CAWSPGSDTQYF.

This chain joins TRBV11-2 and TRBJ2-7; D is tentatively TRBD1 or TRBD2 (5 bases each). CDR3 size: 14 residues. Trimming removed 5 bases at V and 4 bases at J, with 15 bases between. Germline assignment: CDR1 SGHAT and CDR2 FQNNGV. CDR3 sequence (DNA): TGTGCCAGCAGCCCAGACAGCGGATATTACGAGCAGTACTTC. This translates into CASSPDSGYYEQYF.

This chain links TRBV12-1 with TRBJ1-4; the table names TRBD1, a call not compared with the DNA. TRBV12-1 is designated a pseudogene. This CDR3 contains 17 residues. The CDR3 region is CASSRTRNRDANEKLFF. Here the CDR3 DNA reads TGTGCCAGCAGCAGAACACGCAACAGGGACGCTAATGAAAAACTGTTTTTT.

This chain links TRBV4-3 with TRBJ2-7; the match to TRBD1 covers 7 bases. The CDR3 runs to 14 residues. The V segment lost 0 bases and the J segment 6 bases; nucleotides outside the gene matches: 5. The V gene's germline CDR1 is LGHNA and CDR2 YSLEER. CDR3 in amino acids: CASSQEQGLGEQYF. The CDR3 coding sequence is TGCGCCAGCAGCCAAGAACAGGGGTTGGGCGAGCAGTACTTC.

V and J are TRBV7-6 and TRBJ1-2; 7 bases agree with TRBD1. Trimming took 1 base from V and 1 from J; bases not matched to a gene: 9. The CDR3 is 17 amino acids. Germline assignment: CDR1 SGHVS and CDR2 FNYEAQ. CDR3 residues: CASSLESAQGINYGYTF. The CDR3 nucleotides read TGTGCCAGCAGCTTAGAAAGCGCACAGGGGATTAACTATGGCTACACCTTC. Using reference TRBV7-6 and TRBJ1-2 for the parts outside the CDR3, the full variable domain is GAGVSQSPRYKVTKRGQDVALRCDPISGHVSLYWYRQALGQGPEFLTYFNYEAQQDKSGLPNDRFSAERPEGSISTLTIQRTEQRDSAMYRCASSLESAQGINYGYTFGSGTRLTVV.

V is TRBV15 and J is TRBJ2-7; D may correspond to TRBD1 or TRBD2 (5 bases each). The CDR3 totals 15 residues. Trimming pared 0 bases from V and 2 bases from J, leaving 11 bases between. The V gene's germline CDR1 is LNHNV and CDR2 YYDKDF (reference sequence). CDR3 amino acids: CATSRDRDGTYEQYF. The CDR3 nucleotides are TGTGCCACCAGCAGAGACCGGGACGGCACCTACGAGCAGTACTTC.

J is TRBJ2-4 and V is TRBV28, with D maybe TRBD1 (5 bases). Per the germline V gene, CDR1 is MDHEN and CDR2 is SYDVKM. The CDR3 length is 15 residues. The V gene lost 6 bases and the J gene lost 0 bases, with 12 bases spanning the gap. CDR3: CASSLQELAKNIQYF. DNA of the CDR3: TGTGCCAGCAGCCTACAGGAGTTAGCCAAAAACATTCAGTACTTC.

In regard to this clone: Additional DNA sequences in this sample encode the identical CDR3. V is TRBV6-1 and J is TRBJ2-7; the match to TRBD1 covers 7 bases. After removal of 6 bases from V and 4 bases from J, the junction contained 6 bases not matched to a gene. Germline loops: CDR1 MNHNS, CDR2 SASEGT. The CDR3 runs 13 residues. The CDR3: CASSRTGLYEQYF. CDR3 in DNA: TGTGCCAGCAGCCGGACAGGTTTGTACGAGCAGTACTTC.

This chain joins TRBV6-1 and TRBJ2-1; D is ambiguous. The CDR3 extends over 12 amino acids. Germline V lookup: CDR1 MNHNS, CDR2 SASEGT. Trimming removed 8 bases at V and 7 bases at J, with 12 bases between. CDR3 residues: CASQHPVNEQFF. For the CDR3, the DNA is TGTGCCAGCCAACACCCAGTGAATGAGCAGTTCTTC.

This chain joins TRBV5-4 and TRBJ2-7; TRBD1 matches 9 bases. Trimming took 0 bases from V and 4 from J; bases not matched to a gene: 5. CDR1 is SGHNT and CDR2 is YYREEE in the germline V gene (reference sequence). The CDR3 is made up of 15 amino acids. The CDR3 sequence is CASSLVGTGWYEQYF. CDR3 nucleotide sequence: TGTGCCAGCAGCTTGGTGGGGACAGGGTGGTACGAGCAGTACTTC.

The chain employs TRBV7-9 and TRBJ1-2; D is unclear. This CDR3 has 15 residues. Per germline, CDR1 SEHNR and CDR2 FQNEAQ (reference sequence). Deletions cut 1 base from V and 2 bases from J, with 11 bases between. The CDR3 coding sequence is TGTGCCAGCAGCTTAGGGCTCACCGAGAACTATGGCTACACCTTC. Protein sequence: CASSLGLTENYGYTF.

The chain carries TRBV28 and TRBJ2-3, with 7 bases fitting TRBD1. This CDR3 contains 15 residues. Per germline, CDR1 MDHEN and CDR2 SYDVKM. V shed 5 bases, J shed 2 bases, and the junction held 7 bases outside the gene matches. The CDR3: CASSRGQSYTDTQYF. The CDR3 nucleotides read TGTGCCAGCAGTAGGGGACAGTCCTACACAGATACGCAGTATTTT.

This chain joins TRBV11-2 and TRBJ2-7; D gene unclear. CDR3 length: 12 residues. V was trimmed by 7 bases and J by 3 bases, leaving 10 bases between them. Germline V lookup: CDR1 SGHAT, CDR2 FQNNGV. The CDR3 reads CASNGLDYEQYF. In DNA form, the CDR3 reads TGTGCCAGCAATGGCTTAGACTACGAGCAGTACTTC.

This chain uses TRBV29-1 with TRBJ2-3; 9 positions match TRBD2. The CDR3 loop spans 15 amino acids. Germline V gives CDR1 SQVTM, CDR2 ANQGSEA. Trimming took 7 bases from V and 2 from J; bases not matched to a gene: 10. The CDR3 region has the DNA TGCAGCGGGCGATGGGGACTAGCCACCACAGATACGCAGTATTTT. It translates to CSGRWGLATTDTQYF.

The chain employs TRBV27 and TRBJ1-6; D unresolved. This CDR3 contains 12 residues. Germline values: CDR1 MNHEY, CDR2 SMNVEV (reference sequence). V lost 6 bases and J lost 5, with 5 bases in between. This chain's CDR3 is CASRTNNSPLHF. In DNA, the CDR3 is TGTGCCAGCAGGACAAATAATTCACCCCTCCACTTT.

The genes are TRBV10-3 and TRBJ2-1; 8 positions match TRBD2. The CDR3 contains 14 residues. Germline V gene data show CDR1 as ENHRY and CDR2 as SYGVKD. The V segment lost 6 bases and the J segment 7 bases; nucleotides outside the gene matches: 8. CDR3 amino acids: CAIREAGEGNEQFF. Written as DNA, the CDR3 is TGTGCCATCAGAGAAGCGGGAGAAGGGAATGAGCAGTTCTTC.

This clone was counted once. The V and J genes are TRBV28 and TRBJ2-7, with 8 bases matching TRBD1. V shed 6 bases and J 0 bases; nucleotides not matched to a gene: 10. The CDR3 is made up of 16 amino acids. The germline gives CDR1 MDHEN, CDR2 SYDVKM. The CDR3 loop reads CASSPLGQGGSYEQYF. Here the CDR3 DNA reads TGTGCCAGCAGCCCCCTCGGACAGGGCGGCTCCTACGAGCAGTACTTC.

The V gene is TRBV25-1, the J gene TRBJ2-3, with 15 positions matching TRBD2. The germline V gene has CDR1 MGHDK and CDR2 SYGVNS. Trimming removed 4 bases from V and 10 bases from J; junction bases left unmatched: 12. This CDR3 comprises 17 residues. Written as DNA, the CDR3 is TGTGCCAGCAGTGGTACGGGGTGGACTAGCGGGAGGGGTGCGCAGTATTTT. It specifies CASSGTGWTSGRGAQYF.

The chain has TRBV7-6 and TRBJ2-2; D may be TRBD2 (6 bases). V lost 5 bases and J lost 2, with 9 bases in between. CDR1 is SGHVS and CDR2 is FNYEAQ in the germline V gene. CDR3 size: 14 residues. CDR3 nucleotides: TGTGCCAGCAGCAGGACTACCAACACCGGGGAGCTGTTTTTT. Protein sequence: CASSRTTNTGELFF. Filled out from reference TRBV7-6 and TRBJ2-2, the complete variable domain reads GAGVSQSPRYKVTKRGQDVALRCDPISGHVSLYWYRQALGQGPEFLTYFNYEAQQDKSGLPNDRFSAERPEGSISTLTIQRTEQRDSAMYRCASSRTTNTGELFFGEGSRLTVL.

The rearrangement uses TRBV29-1 and TRBJ2-5, with D tentatively TRBD1 (6 bases). Germline-derived CDR1 and CDR2 are SQVTM and ANQGSEA. The CDR3 covers 13 residues. V lost 5 bases, J lost 0 bases, and 10 bases lay in between. The CDR3 reads CSVSTGNQETQYF. The CDR3 DNA sequence: TGCAGCGTTTCCACAGGGAACCAAGAGACCCAGTACTTC.